The present T cell receptor (beta chain) was sequenced within a study of blood T cell repertoires in COVID-19. Study context: Sample material is recorded as cDNA or gDNA derived from T cells, B-cell-depleted T cells, or PBMCs.

The CDR3 has 13 amino acids. Trimming took 1 base from V and 0 from J, leaving 7 bases between them. The germline V gene encodes CDR1 SQVTM and CDR2 ANQGSEA. Original analysis: How many nucleated cells were present was estimated from reference gene primer amplification. Sequencing used immunoSEQ multiplex PCR; TCRdb keeps in-frame clones, though not all of them. V, J and clone size were drawn from that table, and D and trimming were deduced from the DNA. The data show about 440,000 clones, more than 85% seen once. The receptor was derived from a woman younger than 45 with acute or convalescent COVID-19. Sequences were obtained from peripheral blood. The chain couples TRBV29-1 to TRBJ2-7, with D perhaps matching TRBD1 (5 bases). CDR3 residues: CSVEVDTSYEQYF. The CDR3 DNA is TGCAGCGTTGAAGTGGACACCTCCTACGAGCAGTACTTC.